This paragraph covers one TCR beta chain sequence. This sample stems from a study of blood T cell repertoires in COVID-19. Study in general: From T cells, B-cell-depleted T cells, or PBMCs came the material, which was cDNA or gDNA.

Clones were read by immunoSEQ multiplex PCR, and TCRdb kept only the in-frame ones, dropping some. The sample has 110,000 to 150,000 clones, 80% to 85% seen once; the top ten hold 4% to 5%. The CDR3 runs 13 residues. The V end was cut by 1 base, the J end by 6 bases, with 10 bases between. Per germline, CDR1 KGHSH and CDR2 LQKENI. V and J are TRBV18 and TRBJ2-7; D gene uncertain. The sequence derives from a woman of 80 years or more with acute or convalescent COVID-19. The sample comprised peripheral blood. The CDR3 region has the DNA TGTGCCAGCTCACCACTAGCTTTGCGCGAGCAGTACTTC. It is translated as CASSPLALREQYF.